These 11 T cell receptor beta chains originate from one sample sequenced in a study of blood T cell repertoires in COVID-19. The repertoire was sequenced with immunoSEQ multiplex PCR; TCRdb's copy has only in-frame clones and lacks some. Of 200,000 to 250,000 clones listed, around 90% are singletons. Input material: peripheral blood. The receptors originated from a man younger than 35 with active or convalescent COVID-19.

The rearrangement links TRBV9 to TRBJ2-2, with 10 nucleotides matching TRBD1. The V gene end was trimmed by 4 bases and the J gene end by 4 bases; junction bases not matched to a gene: 10. The CDR3 extends over 17 amino acids. Germline V lookup: CDR1 SGDLS, CDR2 YYNGEE. The CDR3 protein is CASSPPGQGSSTGELFF. The CDR3 DNA is TGTGCCAGCAGCCCGCCGGGACAGGGGTCCTCCACCGGGGAGCTGTTTTTT.

V gene TRBV4-1 combines with J gene TRBJ2-2; maybe TRBD2 (6 bases). The germline V gene has CDR1 MGHRA and CDR2 YSYEKL. The CDR3 consists of 15 residues. The V end lost 0 bases, the J end lost 8 bases, and 13 bases lay between the germline ends. Written as DNA, the CDR3 is TGCGCCAGCAGCCAAGATGTGCGGGGACCGGGGGAGCTGTTTTTT. As protein: CASSQDVRGPGELFF.

The CDR3 is CASSASGDEQYF. The CDR3 nucleotides are TGTGCCAGCAGCGCTAGCGGAGACGAGCAGTACTTC. The rearrangement links TRBV7-6 to TRBJ2-7; TRBD2 matches 7 bases. Per the germline V gene, CDR1 is SGHVS and CDR2 is FNYEAQ. With 5 bases clipped from V and 5 bases from J, the junction kept 3 bases outside the gene matches. The CDR3 has 12 residues.

The sample holds a few counts of this clone. This chain joins TRBV7-2 and TRBJ1-5; the D gene is possibly TRBD1 (6 bases). This CDR3 has 15 amino acids. In germline, CDR1 is SGHTA, CDR2 FQGNSA. Trimming removed 5 bases at V and 4 bases at J, with 15 bases between. CDR3 in DNA: TGTGCCAGCAGCCCACTACAGGGTTCAAATCAGCCCCAGCATTTT. Its protein is CASSPLQGSNQPQHF.

This clone appeared a single time. The rearrangement uses TRBV10-1 and TRBJ2-7; 9 positions agree with TRBD2. From germline, CDR1 is WNHNN and CDR2 SYGVQD (reference sequence). V gave up 4 bases and J gave up 10 bases; unmatched junction bases: 11. This CDR3 spans 14 amino acids. CDR3 sequence (DNA): TGCGCCAGCAGTGCAGGTATGCTAGCGGGACTTCAGTACTTC. Translation gives CASSAGMLAGLQYF.

This chain uses TRBV30 with TRBJ2-5; a weak D match, TRBD1 (5 bases). Between the trimmed V and J ends, which lost 5 bases and 4 bases, there was a span of 17 bases. The CDR3 totals 14 residues. The V gene's germline CDR1 is GTSNPN and CDR2 SVGIG (reference sequence). CDR3 in DNA: TGTGCCTGGGACCTCCAGGGATCCGCAGAGACCCAGTACTTC. Protein sequence: CAWDLQGSAETQYF.

V usage is TRBV5-6 and J usage is TRBJ2-3, with 7 bases fitting TRBD2. V shed 0 bases, J shed 6 bases, and the junction held 4 bases outside the gene matches. CDR3 size: 14 residues. The germline gives CDR1 SGHDT, CDR2 YYEEEE. CDR3 amino acids: CASSLVGRADTQYF. CDR3 in DNA: TGTGCCAGCAGCTTGGTTGGGAGGGCGGATACGCAGTATTTT.

This chain links TRBV4-3 with TRBJ2-5, with 9 nucleotides matching TRBD1. The CDR3 totals 15 residues. Germline loops: CDR1 LGHNA, CDR2 YSLEER. V was clipped by 0 bases and J by 5 bases; unmatched bases: 4. The CDR3 DNA reads as TGCGCCAGCAGCCAAGAGGACAGGGGTGGGGAGACCCAGTACTTC. As protein: CASSQEDRGGETQYF.

The chain links TRBV6-5 to TRBJ2-5; TRBD1 aligns across 7 bases. The V segment lost 10 bases and the J segment 5 bases; nucleotides outside the gene matches: 7. Germline V gene data show CDR1 as MNHEY and CDR2 as SVGAGI. The CDR3 contains 12 residues. CDR3 coding DNA: TGTGCCACCACAGGGGAATGGGAGACCCAGTACTTC. Translating gives CATTGEWETQYF.

The chain couples TRBV19 to TRBJ2-5; 8 bases are shared with TRBD1. V lost 5 bases, J lost 3 bases, and 8 bases stayed unmatched. The CDR3 sequence is 15 residues long. The germline V gene has CDR1 LNHDA and CDR2 SQIVND (reference sequence). CDR3 coding DNA: TGTGCCAGTAGTCCCCTGGACAGGGCTGAAGAGACCCAGTACTTC. Its translation: CASSPLDRAEETQYF.

This sequence joins TRBV2 and TRBJ1-5; 9 nucleotides align to TRBD1. V shed 1 base and J 5 bases; nucleotides not matched to a gene: 3. The CDR3 spans 15 residues. Per the germline V gene, CDR1 is SNHLY and CDR2 is FYNNEI. The CDR3 coding sequence is TGTGCCAGCAGTGAAGAGGGACAGGGTCATCAGCCCCAGCATTTT. Its protein product is CASSEEGQGHQPQHF. Full variable domain (outside the CDR3, taken from reference TRBV2 and TRBJ1-5): EPEVTQTPSHQVTQMGQEVILRCVPISNHLYFYWYRQILGQKVEFLVSFYNNEISEKSEIFDDQFSVERPDGSNFTLKIRSTKLEDSAMYFCASSEEGQGHQPQHFGDGTRLSIL.